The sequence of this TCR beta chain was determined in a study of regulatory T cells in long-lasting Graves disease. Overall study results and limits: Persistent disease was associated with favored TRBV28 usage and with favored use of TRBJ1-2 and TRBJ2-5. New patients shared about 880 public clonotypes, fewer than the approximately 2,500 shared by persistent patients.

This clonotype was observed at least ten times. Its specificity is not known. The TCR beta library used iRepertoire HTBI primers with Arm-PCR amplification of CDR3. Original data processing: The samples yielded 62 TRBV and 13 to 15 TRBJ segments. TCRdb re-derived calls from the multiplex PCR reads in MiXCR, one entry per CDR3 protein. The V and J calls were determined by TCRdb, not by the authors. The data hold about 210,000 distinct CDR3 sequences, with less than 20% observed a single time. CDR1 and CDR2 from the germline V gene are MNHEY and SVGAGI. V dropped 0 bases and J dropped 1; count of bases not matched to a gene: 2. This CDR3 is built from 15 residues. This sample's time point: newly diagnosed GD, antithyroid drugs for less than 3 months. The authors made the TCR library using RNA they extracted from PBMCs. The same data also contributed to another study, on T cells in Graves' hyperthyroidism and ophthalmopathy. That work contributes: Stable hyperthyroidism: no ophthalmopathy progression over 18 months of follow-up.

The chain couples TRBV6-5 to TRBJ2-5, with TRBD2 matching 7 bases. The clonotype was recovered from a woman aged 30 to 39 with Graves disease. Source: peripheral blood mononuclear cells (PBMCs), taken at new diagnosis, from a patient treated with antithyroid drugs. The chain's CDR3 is CASSYSGGFQETQYF. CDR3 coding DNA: TGTGCCAGCAGTTACTCGGGAGGGTTCCAAGAGACCCAGTACTTC.